The clone carrying this T cell receptor (beta chain) has ten or more counts. Germline V gene sequence: CDR1 SGHRS, CDR2 YFSETQ. The V end was cut by 4 bases, the J end by 2 bases, with 9 bases between. The CDR3 runs to 13 residues. Multiplex PCR with 32 V and 13 J primers amplified TCR beta CDR3. TCRdb reprocessed the multiplex PCR reads via MiXCR and lists one record per CDR3 protein. Among 5,000 to 7,000 distinct CDR3 sequences listed, around 23% were seen once. The source of the sample is a study of immune heterogeneity within non-small cell lung tumors. The wider study: Tumor histology was classified as squamous cell carcinoma in a handful of cases, non-squamous carcinoma in under 11 and not otherwise specified in 1.

Template input, which was bulk tumor genomic DNA, totaled 450 to 600 ng per sample. Multiple biopsies spaced far apart were taken from each primary tumor during surgery. Patients with untreated, newly diagnosed non-small cell lung cancer underwent curative surgery. The TCR sequence derives from a woman aged 55 to 70 with non-small cell lung cancer. V usage is TRBV5-1 and J usage is TRBJ1-1; D unclear. Material for sequencing was lung tumor tissue. The CDR3 region is CASSHGRNTEAFF. CDR3 nucleotide sequence: TGCGCCAGCAGCCACGGGCGAAACACTGAAGCTTTCTTT.